The sequence of this TCR beta chain was determined in a study of blood T cells in healthy people across ages. Germline trimming cut 1 base from V and 3 bases from J; bases unmatched to any gene: 4. The germline V gene has CDR1 LGHDT and CDR2 YNNKEL (reference sequence). The CDR3 contains 15 residues. PCR was performed a second time for roughly 7 to 11 cycles using a sample-barcoded 5' primer and a J-beta primer mix. The yield of each sample was at least 2.5 million CDR3-containing paired-end reads. TCRdb re-called the 5' RACE reads through MiXCR, storing one row per CDR3 protein. The table includes hundreds of thousands of distinct CDR3 sequences, 56% detected once. Approximately 10 milliliters was the volume of peripheral blood drawn from each donor.

The sequence derives from a middle-aged man in good health. The rearrangement links TRBV3-1 to TRBJ1-2, with 8 nucleotides matching TRBD1. Material: blood. The DNA for the CDR3 is TGTGCCAGCAGCCAAGGGGCAGGGGGCGACTATGGCTACACCTTC. It specifies CASSQGAGGDYGYTF.